This T cell receptor (beta chain) emerged from a study of blood T cell repertoires in COVID-19. Original analysis: Amplified reference gene primers provided the basis for estimating nucleated cell counts. Profiled with immunoSEQ multiplex PCR; TCRdb holds only in-frame clones, not every one. That table is the source of V, J and clone size, and D and trimming were worked out from the DNA. The sample consists of over 130,000 clones, 75% to 90% of them appearing once. The V and J ends lost 2 bases and 4 bases respectively, with 7 bases between them. Germline-derived CDR1 and CDR2 are SGHRS and YFSETQ. This CDR3 has 13 amino acids.

Specimen: peripheral blood. V usage is TRBV5-1 and J usage is TRBJ1-5, with D unresolved. This clonotype was obtained from an older man with acute or convalescent COVID-19. CDR3 coding DNA: TGCGCCAGCAGCTTCGGGGATAATCAGCCCCAGCATTTT. Translating it yields CASSFGDNQPQHF.